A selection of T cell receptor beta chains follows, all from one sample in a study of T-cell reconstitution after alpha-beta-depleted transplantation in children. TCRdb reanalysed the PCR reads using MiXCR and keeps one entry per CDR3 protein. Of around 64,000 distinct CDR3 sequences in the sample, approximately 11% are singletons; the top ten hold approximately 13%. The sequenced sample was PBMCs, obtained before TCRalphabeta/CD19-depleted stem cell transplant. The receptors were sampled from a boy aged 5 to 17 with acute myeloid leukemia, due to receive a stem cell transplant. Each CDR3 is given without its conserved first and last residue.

cdr3_aa: ASSLSNLAGGPPNEQF; v_call: TRBV7-3
cdr3_aa: AGGVLAASYNEQF; v_call: TRBV7-2
cdr3_aa: ASHAGLQNTEAF; v_call: TRBV6-1
cdr3_aa: ASSRGVREKLF; v_call: TRBV10-1
cdr3_aa: ASSSQGGFGGRETQY; v_call: TRBV5-1
cdr3_aa: ASSLGQGWTEAF; v_call: TRBV12-3/TRBV12-4
cdr3_aa: ASSLDGQDNQPQH; v_call: TRBV5-1
cdr3_aa: ASSLFFGGGQTQY; v_call: TRBV5-1
cdr3_aa: ASSLPGPLPYEQY; v_call: TRBV7-2
cdr3_aa: ASSPRRTGYT; v_call: TRBV11-2
cdr3_aa: ASSFANTEAF; v_call: TRBV7-2
cdr3_aa: ASSLAQINYGYT; v_call: TRBV7-8
cdr3_aa: ASSRGEGSTDTQY; v_call: TRBV11-2
cdr3_aa: SVVYRGRAYNEQF; v_call: TRBV29-1
cdr3_aa: ASSQPTANTGELF; v_call: TRBV3-1
cdr3_aa: ASSQGTAQGRNTGELF; v_call: TRBV14
cdr3_aa: ASSLVQLANTEAF; v_call: TRBV5-1
cdr3_aa: ASSFGGAYEQY; v_call: TRBV12-3/TRBV12-4
cdr3_aa: ASSPGTYNTGELF; v_call: TRBV4-1
cdr3_aa: ATIRGLDTEAF; v_call: TRBV10-3
cdr3_aa: SAGVRDRVGTEAF; v_call: TRBV20-1
cdr3_aa: ASTGQGQTQY; v_call: TRBV7-2